Listed here are 10 T cell receptor beta chains from one sample, sequenced in a study of PD-1 blockade in mismatch repair-deficient tumors. Measured with immunoSEQ multiplex PCR; TCRdb has only the in-frame clones, and not every one. The repertoire has some 100,000 clones, under 90% of them found once; the top ten carry approximately 6.7%. Sequencing used peripheral blood, obtained about 33 weeks after starting pembrolizumab. These receptors were collected from an adult with mismatch repair-deficient cancer.

The chain uses TRBV9 and TRBJ2-4; TRBD2 aligns across 10 bases. The CDR3 runs 15 residues. Trimming removed 0 bases from V and 8 bases from J; junction bases left unmatched: 5. CDR1 is SGDLS and CDR2 is YYNGEE in the germline V gene. CDR3 DNA: TGTGCCAGCAGCGTAGAAGCGGGAGGGTTAGACATTCAGTACTTC. This translates into CASSVEAGGLDIQYF.

The chain is built from TRBV7-9 and TRBJ2-7, with D maybe TRBD2 (5 bases). This CDR3 region has 14 residues. Germline lookup yields CDR1 SEHNR and CDR2 FQNEAQ (reference sequence). V was trimmed by 1 base and J by 0 bases, leaving 7 bases between them. The CDR3 DNA follows: TGTGCCAGCAGCTTAGTAGCGAACTCCTACGAGCAGTACTTC. It is translated as CASSLVANSYEQYF.

The chain uses TRBV6-5 and TRBJ1-5, with 9 bases identical to TRBD1. The CDR3 consists of 14 residues. Germline CDR1 is MNHEY and CDR2 is SVGAGI. V gave up 4 bases and J gave up 9 bases; unmatched junction bases: 7. The CDR3 region is CASSSGQGTAPQHF. In nucleotides, the CDR3 is TGTGCCAGCAGTTCCGGACAGGGGACGGCGCCCCAGCATTTT.

This chain uses TRBV5-4 with TRBJ2-7; 10 bases are shared with TRBD2. In germline, CDR1 is SGHNT, CDR2 YYREEE (reference sequence). V dropped 0 bases and J dropped 1; count of bases not matched to a gene: 10. CDR3 size: 18 residues. The DNA of the CDR3 is TGTGCCAGCAGCTTGGGCCGTCTAGCGGGAGCATCGTCCTACGAGCAGTACTTC. Translation gives CASSLGRLAGASSYEQYF.

This clone was found a few times. This chain links TRBV9 with TRBJ2-7; 9 bases match TRBD2. Germline V gives CDR1 SGDLS, CDR2 YYNGEE. Trimming at V came to 2 bases and at J to 2 bases, leaving 5 bases not matched to a gene. CDR3 length equals 15 residues. CDR3 region: CASSVNSGSAYEQYF. For the CDR3, the DNA is TGTGCCAGCAGCGTGAATAGCGGGAGCGCCTACGAGCAGTACTTC.

V is TRBV6-5 and J is TRBJ2-7, with 7 bases identical to TRBD1. Germline-derived CDR1 and CDR2 are MNHEY and SVGAGI. V was clipped by 3 bases and J by 3 bases; unmatched bases: 2. The CDR3 length is 13 residues. In nucleotides, the CDR3 is TGTGCCAGCAGTTATCGGGACAGCTACGAGCAGTACTTC. It specifies CASSYRDSYEQYF.

Here the CDR3 DNA reads TGTGCCAGCAGCCCAGAGAGGGGTGGCTCCTACGAGCAGTACTTC. This sequence encodes CASSPERGGSYEQYF. The chain joins TRBV7-9 to TRBJ2-7, with D possibly called TRBD1 or TRBD2 (5 bases each). V lost 5 bases and J 0 bases, leaving 14 bases between the germline ends. CDR1 SEHNR and CDR2 FQNEAQ come from the germline V gene (reference sequence). This CDR3 contains 15 residues. Together with reference TRBV7-9 and TRBJ2-7, the CDR3 gives the full variable domain: DTGVSQNPRHKITKRGQNVTFRCDPISEHNRLYWYRQTLGQGPEFLTYFQNEAQLEKSRLLSDRFSAERPKGSFSTLEIQRTEQGDSAMYLCASSPERGGSYEQYFGPGTRLTVT.

This sequence joins TRBV6-1 and TRBJ1-4; D possibly corresponds to TRBD1 (5 bases). The CDR3 spans 15 residues. V lost 7 bases and J lost 3, with 15 bases in between. Germline CDR1 reads MNHNS; CDR2 reads SASEGT. The CDR3 region has the DNA TGTGCCAGCATGTGGGGGATGGTGGCTAATGAAAAACTGTTTTTT. Translating it yields CASMWGMVANEKLFF.

The chain couples TRBV7-2 to TRBJ2-1; 7 nucleotides match TRBD1. CDR3 length equals 16 residues. Germline trimming cut 1 base from V and 2 bases from J; bases unmatched to any gene: 5. In germline, CDR1 is SGHTA, CDR2 FQGNSA. The CDR3 reads CASSLVHRGPYNEQFF. The CDR3 DNA is TGTGCCAGCAGCTTAGTTCACAGGGGTCCCTACAATGAGCAGTTCTTC.

V and J are TRBV7-2 and TRBJ2-7, with D hard to call. This CDR3 has 13 amino acids. Germline-derived CDR1 and CDR2 are SGHTA and FQGNSA. The V end was cut by 3 bases, the J end by 4 bases, with 10 bases between. The CDR3 region is CASSLRRSYEQYF. The DNA of the CDR3 is TGTGCCAGCAGCTTGCGCAGATCTTACGAGCAGTACTTC. The full variable domain, its missing parts supplied by reference TRBV7-2 and TRBJ2-7, is GAGVSQSPSNKVTEKGKDVELRCDPISGHTALYWYRQSLGQGLEFLIYFQGNSAPDKSGLPSDRFSAERTGGSVSTLTIQRTQQEDSAVYLCASSLRRSYEQYFGPGTRLTVT.